This record concerns one TCR beta chain sequence. The entry originates in a study of shared clonotypes between healthy human individuals. TCRdb keeps only in-frame clones here, not all; method: immunoSEQ multiplex PCR. The table includes hundreds of thousands of clones, 75% to 85% detected once. CDR1 is SGHRS and CDR2 is YFSETQ in the germline V gene. The V end lost 3 bases, the J end lost 0 bases, and 12 bases lay between the germline ends. CDR3 length: 16 residues. V is TRBV5-1 and J is TRBJ2-2, with D perhaps matching TRBD1 (5 bases). The sequence derives from a middle-aged woman in good health. Some clones in this sample may be carry-over from other donors' samples. Sequenced material: PBMCs. In DNA, the CDR3 is TGCGCCAGCAGCTCCATCGAACAGGCGAACACCGGGGAGCTGTTTTTT. Translated, it gives CASSSIEQANTGELFF.